A selection of T cell receptor beta chains follows, all from one sample in a study of T cell responses to AZD1222 COVID-19 vaccine. Profiling relied on immunoSEQ multiplex PCR, and the TCRdb table lists in-frame clones only, not all of them. The sample has around 91,000 clones, approximately 90% seen once; the top ten hold around 8%. The material was peripheral blood, obtained 28 days after the second AZD1222 dose. The receptors derive from an adult who received the AZD1222 COVID-19 vaccine. CDR3s include the opening cysteine and the closing phenylalanine or tryptophan. Fields, in order: D gene, V gene, CDR3 protein. A D gene is named only where the DNA matches it firmly.

>TRBD1|TRBV19
CASSTGTGVVDGYTF
>TRBD1|TRBV28
CASSPETGVEKLFF
>.|TRBV6-2/TRBV6-3
CASSYLVSLSDTQYF
>.|TRBV14
CASSHPGTETQYF
>.|TRBV28
CASKGDHEQYF
>.|TRBV21-1
CASTTYLRRDGGYGYTF
>.|TRBV7-9
CASSFEGYNEKLFF
>.|TRBV13
CASSPHDLTYEQYF
>.|TRBV18
CASSPGGNQPQHF
>TRBD1|TRBV7-6
CASSPRQGVVPGELFF
>.|TRBV6-6
CASSTGQGANYGYTF
>TRBD2|TRBV9
CASSVGDGTGTRIYEQYF
>.|TRBV5-4
CATTMTISTTEAFF
>.|TRBV27
CASSLFGAGANTGELFF
>.|TRBV16
CASSQSREVSYGYTF
>.|TRBV4-3
CASSSNPIVNEQFF
>.|TRBV10-3
CAISDYGQRSYNEQFF
>.|TRBV20-1
CSASIANTGELFF
>.|TRBV7-2
CASSSGGIATEAFF
>.|TRBV10-1
CASSEASADTQYF
>.|TRBV2
CASSEAWQTGANVLTF
>.|TRBV6-5
CASRWTEISTDTQYF